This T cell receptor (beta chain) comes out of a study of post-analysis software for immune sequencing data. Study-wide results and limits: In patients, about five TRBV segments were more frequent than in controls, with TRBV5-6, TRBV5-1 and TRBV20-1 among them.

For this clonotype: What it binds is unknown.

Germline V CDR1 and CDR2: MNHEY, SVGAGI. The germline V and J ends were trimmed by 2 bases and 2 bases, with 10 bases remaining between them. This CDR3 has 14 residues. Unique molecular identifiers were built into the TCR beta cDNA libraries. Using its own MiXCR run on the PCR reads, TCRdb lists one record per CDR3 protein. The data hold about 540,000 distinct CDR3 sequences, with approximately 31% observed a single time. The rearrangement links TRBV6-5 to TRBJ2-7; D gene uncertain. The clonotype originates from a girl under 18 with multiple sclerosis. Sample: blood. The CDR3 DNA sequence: TGTGCCAGCAGTTACGTTAGCCGAGCCTACGAGCAGTACTTC. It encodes CASSYVSRAYEQYF.